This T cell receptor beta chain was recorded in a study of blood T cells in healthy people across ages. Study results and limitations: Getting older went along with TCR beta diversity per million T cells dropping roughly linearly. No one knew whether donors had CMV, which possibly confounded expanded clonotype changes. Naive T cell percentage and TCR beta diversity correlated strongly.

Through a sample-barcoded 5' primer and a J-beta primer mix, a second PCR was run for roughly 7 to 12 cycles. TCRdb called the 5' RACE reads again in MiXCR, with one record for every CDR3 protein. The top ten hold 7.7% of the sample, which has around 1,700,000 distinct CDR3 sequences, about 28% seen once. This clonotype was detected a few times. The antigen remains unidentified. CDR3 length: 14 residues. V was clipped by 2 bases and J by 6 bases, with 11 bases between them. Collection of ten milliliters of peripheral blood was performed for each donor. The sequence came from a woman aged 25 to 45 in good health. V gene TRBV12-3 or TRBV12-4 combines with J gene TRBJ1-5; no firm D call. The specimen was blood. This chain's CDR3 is CASSLREVGQPQHF. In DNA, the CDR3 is TGTGCCAGCAGTTTAAGAGAAGTAGGTCAGCCCCAGCATTTT.